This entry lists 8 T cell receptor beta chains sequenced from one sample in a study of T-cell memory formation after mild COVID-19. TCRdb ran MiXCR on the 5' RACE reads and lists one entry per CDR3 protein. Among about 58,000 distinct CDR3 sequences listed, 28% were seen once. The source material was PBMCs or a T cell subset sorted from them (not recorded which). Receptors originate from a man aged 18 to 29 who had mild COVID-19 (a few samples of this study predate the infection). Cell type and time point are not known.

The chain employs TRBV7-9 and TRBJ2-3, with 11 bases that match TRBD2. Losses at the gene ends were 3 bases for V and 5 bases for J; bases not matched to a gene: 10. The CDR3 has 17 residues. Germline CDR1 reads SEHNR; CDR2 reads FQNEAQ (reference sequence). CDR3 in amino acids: CASSFARLAGSVDTQYF. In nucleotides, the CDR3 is TGTGCCAGCAGCTTCGCTAGACTAGCGGGGTCGGTAGATACGCAGTATTTT.

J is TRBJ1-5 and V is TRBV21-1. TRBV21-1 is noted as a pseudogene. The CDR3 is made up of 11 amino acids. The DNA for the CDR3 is TGTGCCATCATTTCAGCAGAGCCCCAGCATTTT. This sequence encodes CAIISAEPQHF.

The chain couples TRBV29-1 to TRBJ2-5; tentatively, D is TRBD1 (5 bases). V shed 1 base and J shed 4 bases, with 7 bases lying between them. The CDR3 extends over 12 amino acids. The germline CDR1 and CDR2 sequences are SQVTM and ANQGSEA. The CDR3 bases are TGCAGCGTTGAAGTAACAGGAGAGACCCAGTACTTC. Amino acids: CSVEVTGETQYF.

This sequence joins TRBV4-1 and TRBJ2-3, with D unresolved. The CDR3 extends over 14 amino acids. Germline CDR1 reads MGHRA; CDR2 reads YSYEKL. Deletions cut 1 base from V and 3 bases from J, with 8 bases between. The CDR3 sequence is CASSQASVTDTQYF. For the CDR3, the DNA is TGCGCCAGCAGCCAAGCTTCAGTTACAGATACGCAGTATTTT.

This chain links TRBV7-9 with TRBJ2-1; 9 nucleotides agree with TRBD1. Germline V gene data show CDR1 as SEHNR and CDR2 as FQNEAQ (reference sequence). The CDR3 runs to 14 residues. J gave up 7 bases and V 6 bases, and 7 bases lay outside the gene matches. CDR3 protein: CASRGQGIRNEQFF. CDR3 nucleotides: TGTGCCAGCAGGGGACAGGGTATTAGGAATGAGCAGTTCTTC.

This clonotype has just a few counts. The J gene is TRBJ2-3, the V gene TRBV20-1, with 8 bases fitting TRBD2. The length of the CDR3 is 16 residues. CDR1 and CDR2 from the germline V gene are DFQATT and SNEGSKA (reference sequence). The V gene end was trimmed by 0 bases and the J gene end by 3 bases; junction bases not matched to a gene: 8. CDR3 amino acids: CSARDLTSAWTDTQYF. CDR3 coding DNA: TGCAGTGCTAGAGACTTGACTAGCGCTTGGACAGATACGCAGTATTTT.

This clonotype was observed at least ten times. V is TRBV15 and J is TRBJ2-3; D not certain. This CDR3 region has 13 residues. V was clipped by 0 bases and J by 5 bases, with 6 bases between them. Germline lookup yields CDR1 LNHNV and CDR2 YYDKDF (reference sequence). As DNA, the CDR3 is TGTGCCACCAGCAGAGATAGGGTAGATACGCAGTATTTT. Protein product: CATSRDRVDTQYF.

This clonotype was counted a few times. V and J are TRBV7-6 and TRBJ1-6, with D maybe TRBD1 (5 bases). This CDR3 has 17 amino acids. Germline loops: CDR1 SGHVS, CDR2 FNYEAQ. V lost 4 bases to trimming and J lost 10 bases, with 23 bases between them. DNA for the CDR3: TGTGCCAGCAGCTCGACGCCTCACGGGGGGGTGGCGTCACCCCTCCACTTT. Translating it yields CASSSTPHGGVASPLHF.